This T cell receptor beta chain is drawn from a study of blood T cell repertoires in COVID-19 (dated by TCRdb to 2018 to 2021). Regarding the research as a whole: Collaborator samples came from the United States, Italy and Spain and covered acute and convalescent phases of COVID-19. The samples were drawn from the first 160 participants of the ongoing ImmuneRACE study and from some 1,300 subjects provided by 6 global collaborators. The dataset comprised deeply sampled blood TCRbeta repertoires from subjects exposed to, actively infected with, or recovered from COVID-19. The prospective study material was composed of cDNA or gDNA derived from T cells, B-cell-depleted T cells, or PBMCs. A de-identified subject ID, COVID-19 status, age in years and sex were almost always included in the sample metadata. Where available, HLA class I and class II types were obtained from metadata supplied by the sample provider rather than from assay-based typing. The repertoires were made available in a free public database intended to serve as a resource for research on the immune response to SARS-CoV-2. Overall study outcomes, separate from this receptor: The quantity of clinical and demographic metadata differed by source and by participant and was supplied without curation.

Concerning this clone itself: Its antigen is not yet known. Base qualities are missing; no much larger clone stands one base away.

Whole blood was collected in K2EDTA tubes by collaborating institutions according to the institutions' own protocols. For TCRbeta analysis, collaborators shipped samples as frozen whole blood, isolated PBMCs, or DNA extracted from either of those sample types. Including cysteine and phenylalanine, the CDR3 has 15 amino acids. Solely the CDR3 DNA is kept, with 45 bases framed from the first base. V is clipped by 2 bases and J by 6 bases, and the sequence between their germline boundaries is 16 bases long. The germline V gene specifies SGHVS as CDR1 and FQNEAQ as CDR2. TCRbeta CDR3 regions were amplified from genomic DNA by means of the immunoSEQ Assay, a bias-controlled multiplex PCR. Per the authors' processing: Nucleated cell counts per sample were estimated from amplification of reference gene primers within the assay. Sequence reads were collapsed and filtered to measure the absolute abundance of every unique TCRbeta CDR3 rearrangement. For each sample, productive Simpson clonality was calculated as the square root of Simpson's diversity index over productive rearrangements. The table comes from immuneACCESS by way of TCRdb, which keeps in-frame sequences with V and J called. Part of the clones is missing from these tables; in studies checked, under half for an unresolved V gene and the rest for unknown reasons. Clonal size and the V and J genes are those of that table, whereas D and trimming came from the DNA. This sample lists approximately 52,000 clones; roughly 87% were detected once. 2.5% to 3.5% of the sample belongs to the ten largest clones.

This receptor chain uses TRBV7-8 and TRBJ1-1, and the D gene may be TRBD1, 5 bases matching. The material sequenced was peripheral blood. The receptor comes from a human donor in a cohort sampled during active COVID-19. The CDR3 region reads CASSLLGAVLSEAFF. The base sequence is TGTGCCAGCAGCTTATTAGGGGCGGTTCTCTCTGAAGCTTTCTTT.